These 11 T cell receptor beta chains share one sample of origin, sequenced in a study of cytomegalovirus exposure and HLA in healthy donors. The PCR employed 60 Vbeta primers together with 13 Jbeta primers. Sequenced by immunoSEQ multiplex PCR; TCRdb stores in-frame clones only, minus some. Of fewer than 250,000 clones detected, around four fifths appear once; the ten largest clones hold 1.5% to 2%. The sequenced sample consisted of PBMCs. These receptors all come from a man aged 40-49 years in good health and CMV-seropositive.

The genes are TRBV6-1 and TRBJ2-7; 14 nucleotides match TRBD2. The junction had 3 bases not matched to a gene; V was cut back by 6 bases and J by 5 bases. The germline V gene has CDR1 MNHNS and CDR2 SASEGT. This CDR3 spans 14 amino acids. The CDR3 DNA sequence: TGTGCCAGCAGGGGACTAGCGGGAGAGGACGAGCAGTACTTC. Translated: CASRGLAGEDEQYF.

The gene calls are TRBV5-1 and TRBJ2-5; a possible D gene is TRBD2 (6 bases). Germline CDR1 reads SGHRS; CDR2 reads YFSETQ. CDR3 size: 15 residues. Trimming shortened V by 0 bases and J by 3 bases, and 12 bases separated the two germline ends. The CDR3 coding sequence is TGCGCCAGCAGCTTGGTTGGGACTTACAAAGAGACCCAGTACTTC. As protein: CASSLVGTYKETQYF.

In nucleotides, the CDR3 is TGTGCCATCAGTCCCGAACAGGGGACCTACAATGAGCAGTTCTTC. This codes for CAISPEQGTYNEQFF. This chain connects TRBV10-3 to TRBJ2-1; 7 bases match TRBD1. Germline V CDR1 and CDR2: ENHRY, SYGVKD. V lost 5 bases to trimming and J lost 2 bases; unmatched junction nucleotides: 6. The CDR3 is made up of 15 amino acids.

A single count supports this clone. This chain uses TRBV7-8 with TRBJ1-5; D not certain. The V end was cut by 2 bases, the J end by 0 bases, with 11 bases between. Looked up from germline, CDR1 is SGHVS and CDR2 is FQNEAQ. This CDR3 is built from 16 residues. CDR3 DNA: TGTGCCAGCAGCTTATGGAAGGAGCCTAGCAATCAGCCCCAGCATTTT. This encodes CASSLWKEPSNQPQHF. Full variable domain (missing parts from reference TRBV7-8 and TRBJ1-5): GAGVSQSPRYKVAKRGQDVALRCDPISGHVSLFWYQQALGQGPEFLTYFQNEAQLDKSGLPSDRFFAERPEGSVSTLKIQRTQQEDSAVYLCASSLWKEPSNQPQHFGDGTRLSIL.

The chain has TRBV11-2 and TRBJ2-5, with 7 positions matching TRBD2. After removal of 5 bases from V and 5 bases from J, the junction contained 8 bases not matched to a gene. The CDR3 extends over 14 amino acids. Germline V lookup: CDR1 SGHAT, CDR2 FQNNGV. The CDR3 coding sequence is TGTGCCAGCAGCCCCCGGAGGGGAGGGGAGACCCAGTACTTC. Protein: CASSPRRGGETQYF. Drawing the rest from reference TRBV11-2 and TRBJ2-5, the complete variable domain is EAGVAQSPRYKIIEKRQSVAFWCNPISGHATLYWYQQILGQGPKLLIQFQNNGVVDDSQLPKDRFSAERLKGVDSTLKIQPAKLEDSAVYLCASSPRRGGETQYFGPGTRLLVL.

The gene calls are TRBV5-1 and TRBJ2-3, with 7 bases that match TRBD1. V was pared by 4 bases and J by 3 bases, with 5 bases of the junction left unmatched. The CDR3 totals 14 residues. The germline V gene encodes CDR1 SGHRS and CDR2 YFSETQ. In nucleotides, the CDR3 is TGCGCCAGCAGCGCCGGACAGGAAACAGATACGCAGTATTTT. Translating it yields CASSAGQETDTQYF.

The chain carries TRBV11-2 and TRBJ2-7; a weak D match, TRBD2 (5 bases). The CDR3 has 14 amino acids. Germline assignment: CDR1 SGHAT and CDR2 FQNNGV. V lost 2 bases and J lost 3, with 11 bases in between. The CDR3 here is CASSLSAAHYEQYF. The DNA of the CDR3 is TGTGCCAGCAGCTTATCAGCGGCACACTACGAGCAGTACTTC. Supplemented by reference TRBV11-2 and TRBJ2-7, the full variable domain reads EAGVAQSPRYKIIEKRQSVAFWCNPISGHATLYWYQQILGQGPKLLIQFQNNGVVDDSQLPKDRFSAERLKGVDSTLKIQPAKLEDSAVYLCASSLSAAHYEQYFGPGTRLTVT.

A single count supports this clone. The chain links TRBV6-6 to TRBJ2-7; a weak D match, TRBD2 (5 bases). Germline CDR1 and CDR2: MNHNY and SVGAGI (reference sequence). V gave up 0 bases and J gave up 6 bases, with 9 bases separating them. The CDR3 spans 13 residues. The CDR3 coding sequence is TGTGCCAGCAGTTACTCGAGAGGGTCCGAGCAGTACTTC. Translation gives CASSYSRGSEQYF.

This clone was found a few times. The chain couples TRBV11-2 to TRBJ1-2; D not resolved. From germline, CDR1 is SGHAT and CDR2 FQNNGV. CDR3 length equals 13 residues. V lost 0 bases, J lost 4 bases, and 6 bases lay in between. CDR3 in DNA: TGTGCCAGCAGCTTAGACCCTCGCTATGGCTACACCTTC. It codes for CASSLDPRYGYTF.

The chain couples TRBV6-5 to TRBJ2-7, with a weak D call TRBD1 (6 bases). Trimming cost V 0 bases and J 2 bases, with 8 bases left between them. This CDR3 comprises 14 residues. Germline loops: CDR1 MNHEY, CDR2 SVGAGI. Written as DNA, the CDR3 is TGTGCCAGCAGTTACTCGAGGGGGACCTACGAGCAGTACTTC. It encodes CASSYSRGTYEQYF.

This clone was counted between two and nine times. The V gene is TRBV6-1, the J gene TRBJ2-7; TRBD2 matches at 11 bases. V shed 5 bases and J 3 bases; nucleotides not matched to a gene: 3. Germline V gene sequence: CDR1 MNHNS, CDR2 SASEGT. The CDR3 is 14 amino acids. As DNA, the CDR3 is TGTGCCAGCAGTACTAGCGGGGGACACTACGAGCAGTACTTC. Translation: CASSTSGGHYEQYF.